These 7 T cell receptor beta chains came from one sample sequenced in a study of cytotoxic CD8 clonotypes in ibrutinib-treated CLL (dated by TCRdb to the early 2020s). Libraries were prepared through the immunoSEQ multiplex PCR assay. Sourced from immuneACCESS, this table was stored by TCRdb with only in-frame sequences that have V and J called. A share of the clones is absent; for the studies checked, an unresolved V gene accounts for under half, and the remainder has no known explanation. The sample yields more than 75,000 clones; roughly 80% were counted once. Approximately 25% of the sample is in the top ten clones. The time point label, as the study defines it: roughly 2 years on ibrutinib. The sequencing used PBMCs, collected after 24 months of ibrutinib treatment. These receptors originate from a human donor with chronic lymphocytic leukemia.

J is TRBJ2-5 and V is TRBV7-3; D uncertain. The CDR3 length is 16 residues. CDR1 SGHTA and CDR2 FQGTGA come from the germline V gene. Trimming left V 2 bases short and J 5 bases short, with 18 bases between. CDR3: CASSLPRSISRETQYF. The DNA of the CDR3 is TGTGCCAGCAGCTTACCCCGGTCCATCTCGAGGGAGACCCAGTACTTC.

V usage is TRBV9 and J usage is TRBJ1-3; maybe TRBD1 (5 bases). Trimming shortened V by 4 bases and J by 0 bases, and 14 bases separated the two germline ends. The CDR3 has 16 amino acids. In germline, CDR1 is SGDLS, CDR2 YYNGEE. CDR3 loop: CASSPRLGVSGNTIYF. The DNA of the CDR3 is TGTGCCAGCAGCCCCCGTTTGGGGGTCTCTGGAAACACCATATATTTT.

This chain links TRBV28 with TRBJ2-2; 7 nucleotides match TRBD2. Germline lookup yields CDR1 MDHEN and CDR2 SYDVKM. With V trimmed by 5 bases and J by 6 bases, 6 bases remained unmatched. This CDR3 has 14 amino acids. CDR3 sequence (DNA): TGTGCCAGCAGTAGCGGGATCCCCCCCGGGGAGCTGTTTTTT. It codes for CASSSGIPPGELFF. Full variable domain (outside the CDR3, taken from reference TRBV28 and TRBJ2-2): DVKVTQSSRYLVKRTGEKVFLECVQDMDHENMFWYRQDPGLGLRLIYFSYDVKMKEKGDIPEGYSVSREKKERFSLILESASTNQTSMYLCASSSGIPPGELFFGEGSRLTVL.

The chain employs TRBV28 and TRBJ2-5; D not resolved. Trimming pared 5 bases from V and 7 bases from J, leaving 11 bases between. CDR1 and CDR2 from the germline V gene are MDHEN and SYDVKM. CDR3 length: 12 amino acids. The CDR3 DNA sequence: TGTGCCAGCAGTAGCCCCCTTGGGACCCAGTACTTC. Its protein is CASSSPLGTQYF.

The rearrangement links TRBV2 to TRBJ1-2, with D possibly being TRBD1 (5 bases). The CDR3 sequence is 12 residues long. The germline gives CDR1 SNHLY, CDR2 FYNNEI. With 6 bases removed from V and 8 bases from J, the gap between germline ends came to 13 bases. The CDR3, as DNA: TGTGCCAGCAGAGGGGACTTTGAGGGCTACACCTTC. It yields the protein CASRGDFEGYTF.

This clone was counted between two and nine times. This chain connects TRBV14 to TRBJ2-7, with 11 bases identical to TRBD2. Germline V lookup: CDR1 SGHDN, CDR2 FVKESK. Trimming removed 2 bases from V and 4 bases from J; junction bases left unmatched: 7. This CDR3 region has 16 residues. Written as DNA, the CDR3 is TGTGCCAGCAGCCAACTCGGGACTAGCGGAAAATACGAGCAGTACTTC. This gives the protein CASSQLGTSGKYEQYF.

The rearrangement joins TRBV7-8 to TRBJ2-1; 8 bases line up with TRBD1. J gave up 9 bases and V 2 bases, and 9 bases lay outside the gene matches. The length of the CDR3 is 15 residues. Germline loops: CDR1 SGHVS, CDR2 FQNEAQ. CDR3 amino acids: CASSLSGGGQGEQFF. The CDR3 bases are TGTGCCAGCAGCTTATCAGGGGGCGGACAGGGTGAGCAGTTCTTC.